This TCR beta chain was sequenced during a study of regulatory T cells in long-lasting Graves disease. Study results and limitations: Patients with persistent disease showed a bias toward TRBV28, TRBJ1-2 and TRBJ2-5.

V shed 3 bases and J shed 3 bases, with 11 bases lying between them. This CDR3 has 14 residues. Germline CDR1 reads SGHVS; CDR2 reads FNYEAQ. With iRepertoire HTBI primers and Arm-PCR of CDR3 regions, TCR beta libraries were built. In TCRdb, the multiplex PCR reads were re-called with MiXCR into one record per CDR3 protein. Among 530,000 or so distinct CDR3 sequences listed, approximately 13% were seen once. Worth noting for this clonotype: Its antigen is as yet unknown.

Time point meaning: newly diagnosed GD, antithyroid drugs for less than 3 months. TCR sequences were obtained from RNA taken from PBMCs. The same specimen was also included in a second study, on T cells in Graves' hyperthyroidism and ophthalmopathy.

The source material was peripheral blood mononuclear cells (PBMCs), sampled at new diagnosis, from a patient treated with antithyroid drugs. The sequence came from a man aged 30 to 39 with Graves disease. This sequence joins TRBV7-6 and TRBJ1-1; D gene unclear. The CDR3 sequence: CASSFWGSDTEAFF. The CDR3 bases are TGTGCCAGCAGCTTTTGGGGATCGGACACTGAAGCTTTCTTT.